The 7 T cell receptor beta chains listed next were all sequenced from one sample in a study of blood T cell repertoires in COVID-19. Clones were sequenced by immunoSEQ multiplex PCR, and TCRdb holds only the in-frame ones, with some missing. The data hold roughly 240,000 clones, with roughly 86% observed a single time. Source material: peripheral blood. The receptor set was obtained from a woman aged 80 or older with COVID-19, enrolled during active disease.

The genes are TRBV27 and TRBJ2-7, with 8 bases that match TRBD1. Trimming cost V 7 bases and J 9 bases; bases outside gene matches: 20. This CDR3 region has 16 residues. Germline CDR1 reads MNHEY; CDR2 reads SMNVEV (reference sequence). The CDR3 sequence: CASTPGSGTGLFGQYF. The CDR3 bases are TGTGCCAGCACCCCGGGTTCCGGGACAGGTTTATTTGGGCAGTACTTC.

This chain uses TRBV7-8 with TRBJ2-5, with 10 bases that match TRBD2. The CDR3 loop spans 16 amino acids. V was clipped by 1 base and J by 7 bases; unmatched bases: 9. Germline CDR1 SGHVS, CDR2 FQNEAQ. DNA for the CDR3: TGTGCCAGCAGCTTAGAAGGACTAGCGGCCAGGGGGACCCAGTACTTC. Residues: CASSLEGLAARGTQYF.

This chain joins TRBV5-1 and TRBJ2-5, with D possibly TRBD2 on 6 matching bases. Per the germline V gene, CDR1 is SGHRS and CDR2 is YFSETQ. The CDR3 runs 13 residues. V was pared by 6 bases and J by 3 bases, with 12 bases between. CDR3 residues: CASNEGGEETQYF. For the CDR3, the DNA is TGCGCCAGCAACGAGGGCGGGGAAGAGACCCAGTACTTC.

The chain carries TRBV7-2 and TRBJ1-5; D ambiguous. V was cut by 1 base and J by 3 bases, with 7 bases left in between. The germline V gene has CDR1 SGHTA and CDR2 FQGNSA. CDR3 length equals 14 residues. The CDR3 sequence is CASSLDGPNQPQHF. In DNA, the CDR3 is TGTGCCAGCAGCTTAGACGGTCCCAATCAGCCCCAGCATTTT. The whole variable domain, remainder taken from reference TRBV7-2 and TRBJ1-5, is GAGVSQSPSNKVTEKGKDVELRCDPISGHTALYWYRQSLGQGLEFLIYFQGNSAPDKSGLPSDRFSAERTGGSVSTLTIQRTQQEDSAVYLCASSLDGPNQPQHFGDGTRLSIL.

The chain couples TRBV11-2 to TRBJ1-1; 10 nucleotides match TRBD1. Per the germline V gene, CDR1 is SGHAT and CDR2 is FQNNGV. J gave up 3 bases and V 2 bases, and 15 bases lay outside the gene matches. The CDR3 loop spans 19 amino acids. CDR3 residues: CASSLRQGAEMTSYTEAFF. CDR3 bases: TGTGCCAGCAGCTTAAGACAGGGGGCAGAGATGACCTCATACACTGAAGCTTTCTTT.

The chain is built from TRBV5-1 and TRBJ1-2, with a possible D match to TRBD1 (5 bases). From germline, CDR1 is SGHRS and CDR2 YFSETQ. V was pared by 3 bases and J by 6 bases, with 9 bases between. The CDR3 has 12 residues. CDR3: CASSSSGDGYTF. DNA of the CDR3: TGCGCCAGCAGCTCATCGGGGGATGGCTACACCTTC.

The CDR3 loop is CASRLLATNEKLFF. As DNA, the CDR3 is TGTGCCAGCAGACTTCTTGCAACTAATGAAAAACTGTTTTTT. This chain links TRBV28 with TRBJ1-4; D gene ambiguous. The CDR3 loop spans 14 amino acids. The V and J ends lost 6 bases and 0 bases respectively, with 8 bases between them. CDR1 and CDR2 (germline): MDHEN, SYDVKM.